The rows below give T cell receptor beta chains drawn from one sample of a study of beta chain features in type 1 diabetes. The data were produced by immunoSEQ multiplex PCR, yet TCRdb's version contains in-frame clones alone and is incomplete. The sample has 500,000 to 650,000 clones, 9.5% to 15% seen once. The specimen sequenced was naive CD4+ T cells from blood. The receptors stem from a man under 40 with type 1 diabetes. Both conserved end residues are part of each CDR3. The D gene is left open where the match is weak. The size entry is marked missing in some rows and otherwise reads once, few, many or a size class.

V: TRBV29-1
D: -
size: few
J: TRBJ1-1
DNA: TGCAGCGTTGAGAAACGGGACCGGGACCGGGACACTGAAGCTTTCTTT
CDR3: CSVEKRDRDRDTEAFF

V: TRBV9
D: -
size: few
J: TRBJ1-2
DNA: TGTGCCAGCAGCGTAGACCTCGGCTATGGCTACACCTTC
CDR3: CASSVDLGYGYTF

V: TRBV19
D: TRBD1
size: -
J: TRBJ1-2
DNA: TGTGCCAGTAGTATTCTCTCCCATGGACAGGGGCTATATGGCTACACCTTC
CDR3: CASSILSHGQGLYGYTF

V: TRBV27
D: -
size: -
J: TRBJ2-5
DNA: TGTGCCAGCAGTCAGGCGGGGACACTAACACAAGATGGGACCCAGTACTTC
CDR3: CASSQAGTLTQDGTQYF

V: TRBV5-4
D: -
size: -
J: TRBJ2-2
DNA: TGTGCCAGCAGCTTCATTGGGATAAGCGCCGGGGAGCTGTTTTTT
CDR3: CASSFIGISAGELFF

V: TRBV6-1
D: -
size: few
J: TRBJ1-5
DNA: TGTGCCAGCAGTGAAGCGCTTCAAGGGGTGCCCCAGCATTTT
CDR3: CASSEALQGVPQHF

V: TRBV6-5
D: -
size: -
J: TRBJ1-5
DNA: TGTGCCAGCAGTTACAAGGGAAGGGCTCAGCCCCAGCATTTT
CDR3: CASSYKGRAQPQHF

V: TRBV29-1
D: TRBD1
size: few
J: TRBJ1-2
DNA: TGCAGCGTTGGGGACAGGCAAGGTGATGGCTACACCTTC
CDR3: CSVGDRQGDGYTF

V: TRBV7-2
D: TRBD1
size: -
J: TRBJ2-7
DNA: TGTGCCAGCAAAAGGGACGAACAGGGGTACTACGAGCAGTACTTC
CDR3: CASKRDEQGYYEQYF

V: TRBV18
D: -
size: -
J: TRBJ2-2
DNA: TGTGCCAGCTCACCATCGGGACACGACTACACCGGGGAGCTGTTTTTT
CDR3: CASSPSGHDYTGELFF

V: TRBV7-2
D: -
size: few
J: TRBJ2-7
DNA: TGTGCCAGCAGCTTAGTGGTGGAATACGAGCAGTACTTC
CDR3: CASSLVVEYEQYF

V: TRBV29-1
D: TRBD1
size: -
J: TRBJ2-2
DNA: TGCAGCGGCGAGGGACAGGGTGGTAGCGGGGAGCTGTTTTTT
CDR3: CSGEGQGGSGELFF

V: TRBV11-3
D: -
size: -
J: TRBJ2-7
DNA: TGTGCCAGCAGCTTAGAGGGCAGGGGAACCGAGCAGTACTTC
CDR3: CASSLEGRGTEQYF

V: TRBV25-1
D: -
size: -
J: TRBJ1-6
DNA: TGTGCCAGCAGTGAAGGAGGGCGCGATAATTCACCCCTCCACTTT
CDR3: CASSEGGRDNSPLHF

V: TRBV29-1
D: -
size: few
J: TRBJ2-7
DNA: TGCAGCGTTGAGGGCCTCGTCACCCCCGAGCAGTACTTC
CDR3: CSVEGLVTPEQYF

V: TRBV6-5
D: -
size: few
J: TRBJ2-7
DNA: TGTGCCAGCAGAGGCAGGGAAGTCCACGAGCAGTACTTC
CDR3: CASRGREVHEQYF

V: TRBV19
D: -
size: -
J: TRBJ2-6
DNA: TGTGCCAGTAGCCGGGACGGTATCTCTGGGGCCAACGTCCTGACTTTC
CDR3: CASSRDGISGANVLTF

V: TRBV7-2
D: TRBD1
size: -
J: TRBJ1-5
DNA: TGTGCCAGCAGCTTCCGGACAGGGCCCGATCAGCCCCAGCATTTT
CDR3: CASSFRTGPDQPQHF

V: TRBV29-1
D: -
size: -
J: TRBJ1-2
DNA: TGCAGCGCCGCCGGGCAGGGAGGTGGCTACACCTTC
CDR3: CSAAGQGGGYTF

V: TRBV7-2
D: TRBD1
size: -
J: TRBJ2-5
DNA: TGTGCCAGCAGCTCGACAGGGAGTGGCGAGACCCAGTACTTC
CDR3: CASSSTGSGETQYF

V: TRBV7-9
D: -
size: -
J: TRBJ2-7
DNA: TGTGCCAGCAGCTCGACACGTTTTTACGAGCAGTACTTC
CDR3: CASSSTRFYEQYF

V: TRBV4-3
D: TRBD1
size: few
J: TRBJ2-7
DNA: TGCGCCAGCAGCCACTCAGGGGGTTCGTACGAGCAGTACTTC
CDR3: CASSHSGGSYEQYF

V: TRBV5-1
D: -
size: -
J: TRBJ1-5
DNA: TGCGCCAGCAGCTTGGCAGGTCCGGGTCAGCCCCAGCATTTT
CDR3: CASSLAGPGQPQHF

V: TRBV5-8
D: TRBD2
size: -
J: TRBJ2-2
DNA: TGTGCCAGCAGCCCCGGACTAGCCGCGAACACCGGGGAGCTGTTTTTT
CDR3: CASSPGLAANTGELFF

V: TRBV11-3
D: -
size: few
J: TRBJ1-1
DNA: TGTGCCAGCAGCCCGTGGAACACTGAAGCTTTCTTT
CDR3: CASSPWNTEAFF

V: TRBV18
D: -
size: few
J: TRBJ2-5
DNA: TGTGCCAGCTCACCACGTTCCGGGGGCGACCAAGAGACCCAGTACTTC
CDR3: CASSPRSGGDQETQYF

V: TRBV13
D: -
size: -
J: TRBJ2-1
DNA: TGTGCCAGCAGCCAAAAGACTGAGAGCTCCTACAATGAGCAGTTCTTC
CDR3: CASSQKTESSYNEQFF

V: TRBV7-2
D: -
size: -
J: TRBJ2-3
DNA: TGTGCCAGCAGCTCCTCGGGGGGCCCAGGCACAGATACGCAGTATTTT
CDR3: CASSSSGGPGTDTQYF

V: TRBV30
D: -
size: few
J: TRBJ1-5
DNA: TGTGCCTGGAGTGTCAGCGGCGGGATCAATCAGCCCCAGCATTTT
CDR3: CAWSVSGGINQPQHF

V: TRBV27
D: TRBD1
size: -
J: TRBJ2-2
DNA: TGTGCCAGTAACCCCGGGACAGCGAACACCGGGGAGCTGTTTTTT
CDR3: CASNPGTANTGELFF

V: TRBV9
D: TRBD1
size: few
J: TRBJ2-5
DNA: TGTGCCAGCAGCGCACTCACCTCCGGGACAGGGCGGGAAGAGACCCAGTACTTC
CDR3: CASSALTSGTGREETQYF

V: TRBV7-9
D: TRBD1
size: few
J: TRBJ1-1
DNA: TGTGCCAGCAGCTTGGGGGACAGGGCTCCACCGATGAACACTGAAGCTTTCTTT
CDR3: CASSLGDRAPPMNTEAFF

V: TRBV19
D: -
size: few
J: TRBJ2-7
DNA: TGTGCCAGTAGTACCCAGGCAGGAACCTACGAGCAGTACTTC
CDR3: CASSTQAGTYEQYF

V: TRBV5-1
D: -
size: few
J: TRBJ2-7
DNA: TGCGCCAGCAGACTTACACAGGATCCCTACGAGCAGTACTTC
CDR3: CASRLTQDPYEQYF

V: TRBV7-3
D: -
size: -
J: TRBJ2-1
DNA: TGTGCCAGCAGCTTAACGGCTGGGGCGGAAAAGAACAATGAGCAGTTCTTC
CDR3: CASSLTAGAEKNNEQFF

V: TRBV19
D: TRBD1
size: few
J: TRBJ1-5
DNA: TGTGCCAGTACCGGGACAGGGGGGAGTCAGCCCCAGCATTTT
CDR3: CASTGTGGSQPQHF

V: TRBV2
D: -
size: few
J: TRBJ1-2
DNA: TGTGCCAGCACAGGGGACTATGGCTACACCTTC
CDR3: CASTGDYGYTF